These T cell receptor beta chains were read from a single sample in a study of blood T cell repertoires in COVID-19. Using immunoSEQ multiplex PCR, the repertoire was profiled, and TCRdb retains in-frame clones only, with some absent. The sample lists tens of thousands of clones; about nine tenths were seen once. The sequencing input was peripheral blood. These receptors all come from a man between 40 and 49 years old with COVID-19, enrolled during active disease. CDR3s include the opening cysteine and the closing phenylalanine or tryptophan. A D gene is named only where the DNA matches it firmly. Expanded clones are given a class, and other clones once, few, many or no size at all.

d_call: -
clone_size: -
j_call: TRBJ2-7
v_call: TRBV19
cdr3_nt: TGTGCCAGTAGTATAGCGCAGCAGGGCATCTACGAGCAGTACTTC
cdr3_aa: CASSIAQQGIYEQYF

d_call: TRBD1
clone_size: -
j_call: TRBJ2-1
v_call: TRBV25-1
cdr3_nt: TGTGCCAGCGGGACAGGAGAGCAGTTCTTC
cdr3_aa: CASGTGEQFF

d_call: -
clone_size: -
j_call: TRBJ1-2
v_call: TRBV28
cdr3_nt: TGTGCCAGCAGTTTAGGAGGGTCCCGAAAGTATGGCTACACCTTC
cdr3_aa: CASSLGGSRKYGYTF

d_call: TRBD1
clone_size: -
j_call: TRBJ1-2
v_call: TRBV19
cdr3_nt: TGTGCCAGTAGTATTTCGGGACAGACTTATGGCTACACCTTC
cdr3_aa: CASSISGQTYGYTF

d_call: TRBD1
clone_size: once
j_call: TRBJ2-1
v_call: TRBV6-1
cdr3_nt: TGTGCCAGCAGTGAAAGGGACAGCGCTTTCTCCTACAATGAGCAGTTCTTC
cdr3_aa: CASSERDSAFSYNEQFF

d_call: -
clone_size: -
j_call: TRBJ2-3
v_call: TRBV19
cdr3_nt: TGTGCCTGCAAACCCACGTTAGGGGCCACAGATACGCAGTATTTT
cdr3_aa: CACKPTLGATDTQYF

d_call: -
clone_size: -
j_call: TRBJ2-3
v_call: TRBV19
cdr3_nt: TGTGCCAGTCAGGCGGGGTACACAGATACGCAGTATTTT
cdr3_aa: CASQAGYTDTQYF

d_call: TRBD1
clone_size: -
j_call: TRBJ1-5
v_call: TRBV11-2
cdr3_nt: TGTGCCAGCAGCTTAAGGGACAGGGGCCAGGATAGCAATCAGCCCCAGCATTTT
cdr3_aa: CASSLRDRGQDSNQPQHF

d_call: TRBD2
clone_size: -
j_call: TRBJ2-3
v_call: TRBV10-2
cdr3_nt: TGCGCCAGCAGTCTCCCTAGCGGCTCGGCCACCTTCACAGATACGCAGTATTTT
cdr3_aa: CASSLPSGSATFTDTQYF

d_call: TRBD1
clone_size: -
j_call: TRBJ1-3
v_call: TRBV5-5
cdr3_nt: TGTGCCAGCAGGGGCGGGACAGGGCACTCTGGAAACACCATATATTTT
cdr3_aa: CASRGGTGHSGNTIYF

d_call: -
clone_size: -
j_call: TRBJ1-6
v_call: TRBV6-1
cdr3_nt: TGTGCCAGCAGTGAGGGCCCGGGGGGGCCCCTCCACTTT
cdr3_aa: CASSEGPGGPLHF

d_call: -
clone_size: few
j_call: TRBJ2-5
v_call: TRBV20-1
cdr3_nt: TGCAGTGCTAGATCAACCGGAGACCAGTACTTC
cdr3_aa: CSARSTGDQYF

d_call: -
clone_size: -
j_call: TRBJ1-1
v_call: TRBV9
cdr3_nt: TGTGCCAGCAGCGTAGTCCCAGGGGAGAACACTGAAGCTTTCTTT
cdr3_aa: CASSVVPGENTEAFF

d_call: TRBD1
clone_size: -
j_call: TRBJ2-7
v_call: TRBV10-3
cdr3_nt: TGTGCCATTTTGGGACAGCCCTGGTCGGTATCCTACGAGCAGTACTTC
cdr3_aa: CAILGQPWSVSYEQYF

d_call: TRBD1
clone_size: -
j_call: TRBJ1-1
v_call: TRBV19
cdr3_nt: TGTGCCAGTAGCGTACCGGGACAGGGGGCTACTGAAGCTTTCTTT
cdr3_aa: CASSVPGQGATEAFF

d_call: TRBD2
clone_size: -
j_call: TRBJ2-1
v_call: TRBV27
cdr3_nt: TGTGCCAGCAGTCTCAGGACTAGCGGGGGACCCTACAATGAGCAGTTCTTC
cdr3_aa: CASSLRTSGGPYNEQFF

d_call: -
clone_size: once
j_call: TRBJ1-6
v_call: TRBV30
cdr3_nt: TGTGCCTGGACCCTGAGGGGAGGTGCCTATAATTCACCCCTCCACTTT
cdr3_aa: CAWTLRGGAYNSPLHF

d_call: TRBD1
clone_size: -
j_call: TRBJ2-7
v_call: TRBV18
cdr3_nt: TGTGCCAGCTCACCGGATCAGGGGGACGAGCAGTACTTC
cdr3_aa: CASSPDQGDEQYF

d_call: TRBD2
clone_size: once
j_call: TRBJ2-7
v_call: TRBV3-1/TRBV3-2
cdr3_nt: TGTGCCAGCAGCCAGTCTAGCGGGAGGCACGAGCAGTACTTC
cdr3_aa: CASSQSSGRHEQYF

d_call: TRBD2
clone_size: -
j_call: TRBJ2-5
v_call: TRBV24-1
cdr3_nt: TGTGCCACCAGTGTAGGTAGCGGGAGGGAGACCCAGTACTTC
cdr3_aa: CATSVGSGRETQYF

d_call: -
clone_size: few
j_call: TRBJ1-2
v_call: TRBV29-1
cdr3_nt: TGCAGCGGGACAGCGCGGTCCGGCTACACCTTC
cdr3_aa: CSGTARSGYTF

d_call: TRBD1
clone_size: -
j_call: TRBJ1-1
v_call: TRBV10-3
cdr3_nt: TGTGCCACTAGACAGGGGGGGAACACTGAAGCTTTCTTT
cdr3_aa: CATRQGGNTEAFF

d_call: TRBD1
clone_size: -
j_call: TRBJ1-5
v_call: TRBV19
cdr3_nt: TGTGCCAGTAGTATTGGCGCCAACCAGGGGGCTTTTCAGCCCCAGCATTTT
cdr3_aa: CASSIGANQGAFQPQHF

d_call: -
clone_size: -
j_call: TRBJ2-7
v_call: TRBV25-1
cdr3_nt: TGTGCCAGCACCCCGGACAGTCCCTACGAGCAGTACTTC
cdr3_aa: CASTPDSPYEQYF